A selection of T cell receptor beta chains follows, all from one sample in a study of cytomegalovirus exposure and HLA in healthy donors. The repertoire was sequenced with immunoSEQ multiplex PCR; TCRdb's copy has only in-frame clones and lacks some. The data hold 150,000 to 200,000 clones, with roughly 80% observed a single time. Material for sequencing was PBMCs. The receptor set was obtained from a female donor in good health and CMV-seronegative. The CDR3 runs from the conserved cysteine through the conserved F or W. The order of the fields is J gene, V gene, CDR3 protein.

J gene: TRBJ1-2
V gene: TRBV28
CDR3 protein: CASSSTGEANYGYTF

J gene: TRBJ2-5
V gene: TRBV28
CDR3 protein: CASSFRTSIQETQYF

J gene: TRBJ1-1
V gene: TRBV7-9
CDR3 protein: CASSSGEAGDTEAFF

J gene: .
V gene: TRBV29-1
CDR3 protein: CSVASSGTHARYEQYF

J gene: .
V gene: TRBV7-8
CDR3 protein: CASSPRQGFYHEQYF

J gene: TRBJ1-4
V gene: TRBV6-1
CDR3 protein: CASSEGTASERLFF

J gene: TRBJ2-7
V gene: TRBV6-5
CDR3 protein: CASSSGGWSYEQYF

J gene: TRBJ2-1
V gene: TRBV6-5
CDR3 protein: CASSYQLAANEQFF

J gene: TRBJ2-2
V gene: TRBV19
CDR3 protein: CASSYRSGNTGELFF

J gene: TRBJ2-2
V gene: TRBV6-5
CDR3 protein: CATNRDREIGELFF

J gene: TRBJ2-1
V gene: TRBV7-8
CDR3 protein: CASSPQLAGASVSYNEQFF

J gene: TRBJ2-3
V gene: TRBV12-5
CDR3 protein: CASGQSGSVTDTQYF

J gene: TRBJ1-1
V gene: TRBV5-1
CDR3 protein: CASRQGGTEAFF

J gene: TRBJ2-1
V gene: TRBV28
CDR3 protein: CASSLGTADYNEQFF

J gene: .
V gene: TRBV5-1
CDR3 protein: CASSPTSGRQSSYEQYF

J gene: TRBJ1-3
V gene: TRBV18
CDR3 protein: CASSPARAGNTIYF

J gene: TRBJ2-7
V gene: TRBV6-6
CDR3 protein: CASSGTSGRAGYEQYF

J gene: TRBJ1-2
V gene: TRBV7-9
CDR3 protein: CASSLAGQVYGYTF

J gene: TRBJ2-7
V gene: TRBV5-4
CDR3 protein: CASSHEGSRIPYEQYF

J gene: TRBJ2-7
V gene: TRBV2
CDR3 protein: CASSRRVSEQYF

J gene: TRBJ2-3
V gene: TRBV27
CDR3 protein: CASRSRGAGGTDTQYF

J gene: TRBJ2-1
V gene: TRBV5-1
CDR3 protein: CASALRVNEQFF

J gene: TRBJ1-6
V gene: TRBV5-6
CDR3 protein: CASSLAQGDSPLHF

J gene: TRBJ1-5
V gene: TRBV19
CDR3 protein: CASSPGMTGPRIHQPQHF

J gene: TRBJ2-1
V gene: TRBV27
CDR3 protein: CASSSITGTPSYNEQFF

J gene: TRBJ2-3
V gene: TRBV18
CDR3 protein: CASSGTSGPDTQYF

J gene: TRBJ2-3
V gene: TRBV27
CDR3 protein: CASSLGAQIADTQYF

J gene: TRBJ2-7
V gene: TRBV19
CDR3 protein: CASSIVMGQTYEQYF

J gene: TRBJ1-6
V gene: TRBV4-1
CDR3 protein: CASSQLARGQWSSPLHF

J gene: TRBJ2-1
V gene: TRBV11-3
CDR3 protein: CASSYSNNEQFF

J gene: TRBJ2-2
V gene: TRBV2
CDR3 protein: CASSAQGARNTGELFF

J gene: TRBJ2-2
V gene: TRBV1
CDR3 protein: CTSSQDLAAGELFF

J gene: TRBJ1-1
V gene: TRBV27
CDR3 protein: CASSLAGPEAEAFF

J gene: TRBJ2-3
V gene: TRBV9
CDR3 protein: CASSVGLGTDTQYF